This T cell receptor beta chain was found in a study of STAT5B mutations in CD4+ large granular lymphocyte leukemia. Study-wide background: Among healthy donors, a particular HLA allele went with more CDR3 'QG' motifs. Overall study findings and caveats: Main leukemic clonotypes were patient-specific, but 25% appeared at low frequency elsewhere.

A note on this clone: The antigen remains undetermined.

This was a survey-level run. Clones were read by immunoSEQ multiplex PCR, and TCRdb kept only the in-frame ones, dropping some. The sample shows more than 35,000 clones, 85% of them seen only once. Sequenced sample: CD4+ T cells from blood buffy coats. The clonotype comes from a human donor in good health.

The CDR3 is CASNVGGGTGELFF. The CDR3 nucleotides read TGTGCCAGTAATGTGGGAGGGGGCACCGGGGAGCTGTTTTTT. This chain links TRBV19 with TRBJ2-2; possible D gene TRBD2, 7 bases. The CDR3 loop spans 14 amino acids. Trimming took 7 bases from V and 4 from J, leaving 13 bases between them. Germline loops: CDR1 LNHDA, CDR2 SQIVND (reference sequence).